The 16 T cell receptor beta chains given below trace back to one sample, sequenced in a study of blood T cell repertoires in COVID-19. Clones were read by immunoSEQ multiplex PCR, and TCRdb kept only the in-frame ones, dropping some. The sample has 250,000 or so clones, around 87% seen once; the top ten hold under 9%. Specimen: peripheral blood. The receptors originated from a woman aged 70-85 years with active or convalescent COVID-19.

The rearrangement joins TRBV18 to TRBJ1-1, with D possibly TRBD1 on 6 matching bases. In germline, CDR1 is KGHSH, CDR2 LQKENI. The germline V and J ends were trimmed by 0 bases and 3 bases, with 11 bases remaining between them. The CDR3 has 15 residues. CDR3 DNA: TGTGCCAGCTCACCACCGATGGGGGCGGACACTGAAGCTTTCTTT. This codes for CASSPPMGADTEAFF.

The chain couples TRBV19 to TRBJ1-2, with 7 bases identical to TRBD1. CDR1 is LNHDA and CDR2 is SQIVND in the germline V gene (reference sequence). This CDR3 comprises 11 residues. The CDR3 loop is CAPTGSYGYTF. The CDR3 DNA sequence: TGTGCACCGACAGGGAGCTATGGCTACACCTTC.

The chain has TRBV5-1 and TRBJ1-2; D is undetermined. V was clipped by 4 bases and J by 6 bases, with 16 bases between them. Germline CDR1 SGHRS, CDR2 YFSETQ. The CDR3 length is 14 residues. CDR3 coding DNA: TGCGCCAGCAGCCCCGCGCGGGGAACCCATGGCTACACCTTC. The encoded protein is CASSPARGTHGYTF.

The CDR3 bases are TGTGCCAGCACGGGTTACTCGCCAGATACGCAGTATTTT. It codes for CASTGYSPDTQYF. The J gene is TRBJ2-3, the V gene TRBV6-5; the D is unclear. The V gene lost 7 bases and the J gene lost 4 bases, with 12 bases spanning the gap. This CDR3 has 13 residues. From germline, CDR1 is MNHEY and CDR2 SVGAGI.

This chain uses TRBV2 with TRBJ1-2; TRBD1 might be the D (6 bases). V lost 5 bases, J lost 1 base, and 11 bases lay in between. Germline V gene data show CDR1 as SNHLY and CDR2 as FYNNEI. The CDR3 contains 14 residues. The CDR3 protein is CASSQLQGNYGYTF. The CDR3 DNA reads TGTGCCAGCAGTCAACTACAGGGTAACTATGGCTACACCTTC.

The chain employs TRBV19 and TRBJ2-3, with D perhaps TRBD2 (7 bases). CDR3 size: 15 residues. Germline V gives CDR1 LNHDA, CDR2 SQIVND (reference sequence). Trimming left V 8 bases short and J 1 base short, with 16 bases between. CDR3 amino acids: CASSRGLRGTDTQYF. CDR3 in DNA: TGTGCCAGTTCGCGGGGGCTGAGAGGCACAGATACGCAGTATTTT.

The J gene is TRBJ2-7, the V gene TRBV25-1, with 9 bases aligning to TRBD1. The trim removed 5 bases at V and 6 bases at J, leaving 8 bases unmatched. CDR1 and CDR2 from the germline V gene are MGHDK and SYGVNS. This CDR3 comprises 14 residues. CDR3 sequence reads: CASSLTGTGTEQYF. CDR3 sequence (DNA): TGTGCCAGCAGTCTTACCGGGACAGGGACCGAGCAGTACTTC.

CDR3 sequence: CASSPIGGSRTYEQYF. As DNA, the CDR3 is TGTGCCAGCAGCCCCATTGGGGGCAGCCGTACCTACGAGCAGTACTTC. The V call is TRBV3-1 (or the pseudogene TRBV3-2), the J call TRBJ2-7; tentative D call: TRBD1 (6 bases). CDR3 length: 16 residues. Germline CDR1 reads LGHDT; CDR2 reads YNNKEL (reference sequence). V was cut by 4 bases and J by 2 bases, with 18 bases left in between.

The rearrangement joins TRBV10-3 to TRBJ1-2, with unresolved D. CDR3 size: 12 residues. Germline CDR1 and CDR2: ENHRY and SYGVKD. Trimming removed 10 bases at V and 5 bases at J, with 14 bases between. CDR3 amino acids: CATAFRSYGYTF. CDR3 coding DNA: TGTGCCACCGCGTTCCGGAGTTATGGCTACACCTTC.

The chain uses TRBV15 and TRBJ1-1, with unresolved D. V gave up 3 bases and J gave up 2 bases, with 10 bases separating them. The CDR3 has 14 amino acids. The V gene's germline CDR1 is LNHNV and CDR2 YYDKDF (reference sequence). CDR3 sequence (DNA): TGTGCCACCAGCAGTGAGGGTGTTAACACTGAAGCTTTCTTT. Protein sequence: CATSSEGVNTEAFF.

The genes are TRBV24-1 and TRBJ1-1; D is ambiguous. The V gene lost 10 bases and the J gene lost 4 bases, with 15 bases spanning the gap. Germline V gives CDR1 KGHDR, CDR2 SFDVKD. The CDR3 is 13 amino acids. The CDR3 here is CATKPQTGTEAFF. The CDR3 coding sequence is TGTGCCACAAAGCCCCAAACGGGCACTGAAGCTTTCTTT.

The chain joins TRBV6-5 to TRBJ1-1, with D perhaps TRBD1 (6 bases). V lost 11 bases and J lost 4, with 11 bases in between. Germline loops: CDR1 MNHEY, CDR2 SVGAGI. This CDR3 comprises 11 residues. The CDR3 nucleotides read TGTGCCTGTTGGGGGCTCACTGAAGCTTTCTTT. Translated, it gives CACWGLTEAFF.

This sequence joins TRBV7-6 and TRBJ2-1; TRBD1 agrees at 8 bases. The ends lost 5 bases at V and 3 bases at J; junction bases unmatched: 9. The CDR3 is made up of 16 amino acids. The germline gives CDR1 SGHVS, CDR2 FNYEAQ. The CDR3 sequence is CASSTEGDRYYNEQFF. Written as DNA, the CDR3 is TGTGCCAGCAGCACCGAGGGGGACAGGTACTACAATGAGCAGTTCTTC.

The chain joins TRBV6-1 to TRBJ2-7; tentative D call: TRBD2 (6 bases). The ends were cut back, 5 bases at V and 1 base at J, with 12 bases in the middle. Germline-derived CDR1 and CDR2 are MNHNS and SASEGT. This CDR3 region has 14 residues. This CDR3 reads CASSPGLPSYEQYF. The CDR3 DNA sequence: TGTGCCAGCAGTCCGGGACTCCCGTCCTACGAGCAGTACTTC.

This chain uses TRBV23-1 with TRBJ1-1; possibly TRBD1 for D (5 bases). TRBV23-1 is flagged as an ORF with uncertain function. This CDR3 comprises 17 residues. V was cut by 2 bases and J by 3 bases, with 19 bases left in between. The CDR3 nucleotides read TGCGCCAGCAGTCAAGTAAACCACGACAGTGGGGACACTGAAGCTTTCTTT. Its protein product is CASSQVNHDSGDTEAFF.

This clone was counted between two and nine times. The chain joins TRBV2 to TRBJ1-1; TRBD1 agrees at 8 bases. V gave up 8 bases and J gave up 5 bases; unmatched junction bases: 7. Per germline, CDR1 SNHLY and CDR2 FYNNEI. This CDR3 is 13 amino acids long. The chain's CDR3 is CASSLDRVTEAFF. DNA for the CDR3: TGTGCCAGCTCCTTGGACAGGGTAACTGAAGCTTTCTTT.